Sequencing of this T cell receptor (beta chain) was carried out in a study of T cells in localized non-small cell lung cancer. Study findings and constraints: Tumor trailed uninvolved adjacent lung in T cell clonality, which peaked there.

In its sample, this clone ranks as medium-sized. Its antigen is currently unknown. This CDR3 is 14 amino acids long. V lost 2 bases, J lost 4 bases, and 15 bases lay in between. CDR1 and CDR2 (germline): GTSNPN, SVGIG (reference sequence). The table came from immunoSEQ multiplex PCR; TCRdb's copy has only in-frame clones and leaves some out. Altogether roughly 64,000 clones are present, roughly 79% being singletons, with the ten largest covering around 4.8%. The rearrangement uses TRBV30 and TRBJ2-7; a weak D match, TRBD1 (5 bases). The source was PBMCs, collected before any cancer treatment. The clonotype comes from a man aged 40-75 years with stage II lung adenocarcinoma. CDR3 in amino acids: CAWSQQNRLYEQYF. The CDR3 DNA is TGTGCCTGGAGTCAGCAGAACAGGCTATACGAGCAGTACTTC.